This TCR beta chain was documented in a study of beta chain features in type 1 diabetes. About the research overall: Cells sorted and examined across all samples totaled roughly 98 million.

For this clone: Its antigen is unknown.

Reverse transcribing all isolated RNA meant expressed TCRB transcripts were sequenced. The assay was immunoSEQ multiplex PCR, and TCRdb's table has in-frame clones only and misses some. The sample carries some 150,000 clones, roughly 10% recorded once. Overall study results and limits: TCRB CDR3s were moderately but significantly shorter in Type 1 diabetes patients in all four CD4+ subsets.

V gave up 7 bases and J gave up 8 bases; unmatched junction bases: 10. This CDR3 contains 14 residues. Germline CDR1 SNHLY, CDR2 FYNNEI. Sequencing input: central memory CD4+ T cells from blood. This receptor was identified in a woman between 40 and 55 years old in good health. The gene calls are TRBV2 and TRBJ1-4; TRBD1 aligns across 7 bases. As DNA, the CDR3 is TGTGCCAGCAACAGGGGAGGAATTGGGGAAAAACTGTTTTTT. Amino acid sequence: CASNRGGIGEKLFF.